This entry features one TCR beta chain sequence. Its cognate antigen has yet to be identified. No much larger clone is present one base from it, and per-base qualities are unavailable. The library was generated by the immunoSEQ multiplex PCR assay. For the multiplex PCR, a mixture combining 60 forward primers for TCR Vbeta segments and 13 reverse primers for TCR Jbeta segments was used. The CDR3 region of rearranged TCR beta genes was amplified from genomic DNA by a multiplex PCR assay. Amplified TCR beta libraries were sequenced as 87-base-pair reads on the Illumina HiSeq System. The authors' pipeline ran thus. Across the roughly 670 repertoires, a later analysis counted roughly 84 million unique TCR beta chains, 8.5 million to 12 million of which were shared by at least two donors. A nearest-neighbor algorithm error-corrected the raw reads and collapsed the reads into unique sequences, merging closely related sequences to remove PCR and sequencing errors. V, D and J gene segments were assigned by aligning CDR3 sequences to IMGT reference sequences. For a sequence to be retained, at least a six-nucleotide match to both a V gene segment and a J gene segment was required. Rearrangements were called productive when the CDR3 lacked stop codons and stayed in frame with V and J; all others were non-productive. Following IMGT convention, CDR3 was defined as the stretch from the second conserved V-encoded cysteine up to the conserved J-encoded phenylalanine. The earlier analysis of about 500 of the donors excluded sequences that lacked an unambiguous match to a single V gene segment. An earlier analysis of several hundred of the donors called V segments functional above 56.7% productive rearrangements and segregating when the between-donor standard deviation exceeded 5%. A statistical classification framework was built for diagnosing cytomegalovirus status from the catalog of TCR beta chain sequences. In a later analysis, V and J genes were assigned by comparing TCR nucleotide sequences against IMGT/GENE-DB human TR gene sequences. The TCRdist pipeline was used in a later analysis to assign CDR3 sequences and most-parsimonious VDJ recombination scenarios. A later analysis defined each TCR beta chain by its CDR3 amino acid sequence plus V-gene family, and excluded reads lacking a unique V-gene family. As a way to deal with suspected cross-contamination and a sequencing artifact, a later analysis dropped 450 to 700 nucleotide sequences that were highly shared and had low generation probability. For each public chain, a later analysis derived a clonal expansion index from normalized ranks of inferred template counts within each repertoire. A later analysis computed generation probabilities with a VDJ recombination model fitted to out-of-frame rearrangements, and checked the results against IGoR. In a later analysis, hypergeometric tests were used to score TCR-TCR, TCR-HLA and TCR-CMV co-occurrence, with a repertoire-size bias correction applied to TCR pairs. To estimate false discovery rates, a later analysis permuted the HLA or CMV assignments 20 times. A later analysis grouped co-occurring TCRs with DBSCAN, adding TCRdist sequence similarity when clustering within HLA-allele-positive subsets. Co-occurrence clustering excluded repertoires with fewer than 30,000 or more than 120,000 public chains, plus five with anomalous nucleotide sharing. Here the immuneACCESS table is served through TCRdb, limited to in-frame sequences with V and J called. Missing clones are a known gap in these copies; in checked studies unresolved V genes cover under half, and the rest lacks a known reason. That table gives V, J and clone size, and the DNA gave D and trimming. The table for this sample lists over 150,000 clones; approximately 77% of them were counted only once. The ten biggest clones cover about 7.4% of the sample.

This specimen comes from a study of cytomegalovirus exposure and HLA in healthy donors (TCRdb year 2017). About the full investigation: An earlier analysis of roughly 500 of the donors reported approximately 300 Gb of sequence data and approximately 110 million unique TCR beta sequences from 190 million or so T cells. Roughly 310 gigabases of sequencing data and tens of millions of unique TCR sequences were included in an early release covering around 600 HLA-typed donors. Of the roughly 390 genotyped donors, over 65% fell in the genetic ancestry cluster associated with self-reported Caucasian donors. The study aimed to test whether cataloging public T cell receptors could reveal signatures of past pathogen exposure. The study used immunosequencing to profile the T cell repertoires of around 600 subjects and linked those repertoires to cytomegalovirus serostatus. Besides the first cohort of some 670 subjects, a separate validation cohort made up of 120 different subjects was used. The study combined high-throughput TCR immunosequencing, statistical association of individual TCRs with disease status, and machine learning to predict cytomegalovirus infection status. A later analysis re-examined previously published TCR beta repertoires from more than 650 donors and added high-resolution HLA genotyping to investigate patterns of TCR occurrence. Rather than drawing on any new phenotypic data, the later analysis identified candidate immune exposures from TCR beta sequences and the way those sequences occurred across donors. An earlier analysis of 587 of the donors applied high-throughput TCR beta sequencing to assess whether each TCR beta V gene segment acted as functional or pseudogenic. Donor age, sex, ethnicity and CMV serostatus were compiled together with the repertoire data. In a later genetic analysis, genome-wide SNP genotypes for about 55% of the roughly 700 donors were used, and that subset was treated as a discovery cohort. All discovery cohort repertoires had been generated using a single sequencing platform. HLA typing included class I and class II loci at four-digit resolution. The number of typed donors differed by locus: roughly 629-630 for A, B, C, DRB1 and DQB1; 500 to 550 for DQA1; about 600 for DPA1; and 450 to 480 for DPB1. Roughly 5 DR-DQ haplotypes were handled as single units for association and clustering because linkage in the cohort was strong. On average, roughly 240,000 unique TCR beta nucleotide sequences were sequenced per donor among 398 genotyped donors of the cohort, with roughly 18% of those sequences being non-productive.

Overall study results and their limits: Some IMGT-functional V segments, including TRBV6-2 and TRBV6-3, could not be distinguished by the 87-base-pair reads and were therefore excluded. Assigning TCR associations to individual alleles was difficult when HLA alleles, especially DR and DQ, strongly co-occurred. A further reported finding was that TCR beta sequences accurately predicted the HLA-A and HLA-B alleles for most subjects in the first cohort. Only TCR beta chains were sequenced in this cohort, and the absence of alpha or paired-chain data limited detectable features. In a later analysis, most CMV-associated TCR beta chains were found to appear HLA-restricted, with HLA associations seemingly driven largely by CMV exposure. In vitro tests confirmed that a few of the cytomegalovirus-associated TCR beta chains recognize cytomegalovirus antigens. Correlated functional status among segregating V segments might be attributable to linkage disequilibrium, but an unknown experimental factor could not be ruled out. Most TCR sequences were seen in very few donors, while some public TCRs were found in many individuals. The authors suggested that the approach could potentially be extended to other disease states and immunological phenotypes. A cluster of highly shared sequence variants was judged likely to be a technical artifact of the sequencing pipeline. Over 15 rarely observed V segments, including chromosome 9 orphons, were excluded from the earlier analysis of some 590 of the donors because counts were too low. The study listed 170 or so TCR beta chains as associated with cytomegalovirus. Specific HLA alleles were associated with 15,000 to 20,000 TCR beta sequences at a false discovery rate of 0.05 in a later analysis. Compared with the roughly 710-donor mean, donors in an Asian-associated ancestry cluster had fewer N-insertions in productive TCRs, according to a later genetic analysis. In a later analysis, several top co-occurrence clusters were reported to appear linked to parvovirus B19, influenza, CMV and Epstein-Barr virus. HLA typing was unavailable for some donors at each locus, so association tests used only the typed subset. In an earlier analysis of around 600 of the donors, most TCR beta V segments were observed in productive rearrangements about 90% or about 30% of the time, broadly matching IMGT annotations. A later genetic analysis associated a missense DCLRE1C variant with V-gene and J-gene trimming of TCR beta chains, and an independent cohort replicated the association. In a later analysis, TCR association rates were found to vary across HLA loci, with the most associated TCRs seen for DRB1 alleles and the fewest for HLA-C alleles. For the cohort, immune exposure information was limited to CMV serostatus. In both the original and validation cohorts, the classifier was reported to diagnose cytomegalovirus status with high specificity and sensitivity. In a later analysis, HLA-associated TCR beta chains showed more clonal expansion and lower generation probabilities than non-associated chains that were equally common. Presence/absence analyses assumed roughly uniform sequencing depth across donors, an assumption that may not hold.

From cysteine to phenylalanine, the CDR3 is 15 amino acids long. Only the CDR3 DNA stays, 45 bases, in frame from base 1. Based on the germline V gene (reference sequence), the CDR1 and CDR2 sequences are SEHNR and FQNEAQ. Trimming costs V 5 bases and J 3 bases, and their ends lie 16 bases apart. The cohort was made up of 666 healthy bone marrow donors. Cohort members were all nominally healthy when sampled, although unrecorded immune exposures were likely present. The donor was CMV seropositive and was included in the group of approximately 310 seropositive cohort members. A peripheral blood sample was provided by each donor, and peripheral blood mononuclear cells were used for TCR beta sequencing. The Qiagen DNeasy Blood Extraction Kit was used to extract genomic DNA from the blood cell samples.

Sequencing was done on a sample of PBMCs. This TCR was sampled from a male donor in good health and CMV-seropositive. The rearranged segments are TRBV7-9 and TRBJ1-2, with TRBD1 as a weak D call on 6 bases. The CDR3 protein: CASSQDSGGDYGYTF. The bases read TGTGCCAGCAGCCAGGACTCGGGGGGCGACTATGGCTACACCTTC.